The source of this T cell receptor (beta chain) is a study of T cells after posttransplantation cyclophosphamide. The study, taken as a whole, reports: Tissue-infiltrating T cells from skin or gut overlapped little with blood T cells. After PTCy, TRB diversity resembled that of CNI/methotrexate controls.

Only in-frame clones appear in the TCRdb table, and some are missing; sequencing was by immunoSEQ multiplex PCR. The repertoire shows tens of thousands of clones, none seen only once; the top ten take 2% to 2.5%. This related bone marrow graft donor gave peripheral blood on the day of marrow donation. This clone was recorded many times. Its cognate antigen is unknown. What was sequenced was PBMCs. This sequence originates from a man between 45 and 60 years old in good health, CMV-negative, and a related stem cell transplant donor.

The CDR3, as DNA: TGCGCCAGCAGACCGACGGGACAGGGTCTCGGACTCAACACAGATACGCAGTATTTT. It encodes CASRPTGQGLGLNTDTQYF. V usage is TRBV5-1 and J usage is TRBJ2-3, with 9 bases aligning to TRBD1. The CDR3 spans 19 residues. Unmatched junction bases numbered 18, after V lost 5 bases and J lost 2 bases. The germline CDR1 and CDR2 sequences are SGHRS and YFSETQ.